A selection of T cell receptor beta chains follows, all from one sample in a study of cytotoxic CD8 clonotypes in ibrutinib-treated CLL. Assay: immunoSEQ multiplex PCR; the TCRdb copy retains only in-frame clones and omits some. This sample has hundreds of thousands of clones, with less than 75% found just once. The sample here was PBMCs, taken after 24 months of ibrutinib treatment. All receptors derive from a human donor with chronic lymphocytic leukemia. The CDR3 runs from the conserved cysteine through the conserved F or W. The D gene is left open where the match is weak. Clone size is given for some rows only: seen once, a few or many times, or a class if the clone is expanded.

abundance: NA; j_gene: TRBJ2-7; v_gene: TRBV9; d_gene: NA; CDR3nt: TGTGCCAGCAGCGTATATGGTGGCGAGCAGTACTTC; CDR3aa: CASSVYGGEQYF
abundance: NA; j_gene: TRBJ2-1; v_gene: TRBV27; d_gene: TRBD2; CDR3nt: TGTGCCAGCAGTTCACTAAGGACTAGTTTGAATGAGCAGTTCTTC; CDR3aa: CASSSLRTSLNEQFF
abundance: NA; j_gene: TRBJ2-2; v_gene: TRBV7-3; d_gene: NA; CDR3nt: TGTGCCAGCAGCTTCCGGGACGACAACACCGGGGAGCTGTTTTTT; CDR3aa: CASSFRDDNTGELFF
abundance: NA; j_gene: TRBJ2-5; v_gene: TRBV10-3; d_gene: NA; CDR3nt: TGTGCCATCGGGAGGGGGGAGACCCAGTACTTC; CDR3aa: CAIGRGETQYF
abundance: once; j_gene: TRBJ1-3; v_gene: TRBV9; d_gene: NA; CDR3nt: TGTGCCAGCAGCGCCCCGGGACCTTTAAACACCATATATTTT; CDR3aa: CASSAPGPLNTIYF
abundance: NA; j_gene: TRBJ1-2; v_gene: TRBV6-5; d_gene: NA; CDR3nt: TGTGCCAGCTCCTTCGGACTTGGAGACTATGGCTACACCTTC; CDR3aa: CASSFGLGDYGYTF
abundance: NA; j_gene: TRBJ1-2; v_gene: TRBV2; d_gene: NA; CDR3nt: TGTGCCAGCAGTGAATTTGGAGGGGACTATGGCTACACCTTC; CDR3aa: CASSEFGGDYGYTF
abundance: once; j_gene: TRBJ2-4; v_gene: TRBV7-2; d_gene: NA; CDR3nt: TGTGCCAGCAGCCCCGGGACCCTTAAAAACATTCAGTACTTC; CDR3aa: CASSPGTLKNIQYF
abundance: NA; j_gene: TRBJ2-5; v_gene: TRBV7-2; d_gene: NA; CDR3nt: TGTGCCAGCAGCTTAGCGCGGTCAGGGGCGGATGAGACCCAGTACTTC; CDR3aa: CASSLARSGADETQYF
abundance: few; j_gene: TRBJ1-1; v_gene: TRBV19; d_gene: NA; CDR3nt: TGTGCCAGTAGTTATGGGACCCTGGGTACTGAAGCTTTCTTT; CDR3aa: CASSYGTLGTEAFF
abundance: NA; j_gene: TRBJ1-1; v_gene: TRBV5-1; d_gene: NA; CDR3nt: TGCGCCAGCAGCTTGGCCGGGAACACTGAAGCTTTCTTT; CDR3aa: CASSLAGNTEAFF
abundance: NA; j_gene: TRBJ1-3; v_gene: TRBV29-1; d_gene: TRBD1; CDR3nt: TGCAGCGTAGACAGGGTAACTGGAAACACCATATATTTT; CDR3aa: CSVDRVTGNTIYF
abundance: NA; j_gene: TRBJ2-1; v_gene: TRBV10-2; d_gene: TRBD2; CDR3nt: TGCGCCAGCAGTGACCCCCAGCGGGAGGCCCCTTTCTTC; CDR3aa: CASSDPQREAPFF
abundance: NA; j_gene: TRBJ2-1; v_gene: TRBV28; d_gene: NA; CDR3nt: TGTGCCAGCAGTTTTCAGGGAGGTGAGCAGTTCTTC; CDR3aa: CASSFQGGEQFF
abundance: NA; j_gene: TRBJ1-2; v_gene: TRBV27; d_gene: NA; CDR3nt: TGTGCCAGCAGTGTTCAGATTAACTATGGCTACACCTTC; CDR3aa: CASSVQINYGYTF
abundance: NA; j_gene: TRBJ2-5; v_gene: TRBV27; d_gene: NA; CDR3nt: TGTGCCAGCAGTTTAGCCGGAGGGCCGCAGACCCAGTACTTC; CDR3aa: CASSLAGGPQTQYF
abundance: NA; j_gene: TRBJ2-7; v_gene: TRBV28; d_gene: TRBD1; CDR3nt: TGTGCCAGCAGAGGACAGGGGGCTGACGAGCAGTACTTC; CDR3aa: CASRGQGADEQYF